One sample yielded the 8 T cell receptor beta chains listed below, sequenced in a study of cytomegalovirus exposure and HLA in healthy donors. A multiplex PCR was run with 60 Vbeta primers and 13 Jbeta primers. Data came from immunoSEQ multiplex PCR; TCRdb stores just in-frame clones and leaves some out. The sample holds 150,000 to 200,000 clones, around 81% seen once. Sequencing was performed on PBMCs. The source is a woman aged 18-30 years in good health and CMV-seropositive.

The chain uses TRBV2 and TRBJ2-3, with unresolved D. The CDR3 loop spans 11 amino acids. Germline V gives CDR1 SNHLY, CDR2 FYNNEI. Trimming removed 6 bases from V and 3 bases from J, with 4 bases in between. The CDR3 reads CASSRTDTQYF. The CDR3 DNA follows: TGTGCCAGCAGCCGGACAGATACGCAGTATTTT.

The chain uses TRBV7-3 and TRBJ2-1, with TRBD2 identical over 9 bases. J gave up 0 bases and V 4 bases, and 7 bases lay outside the gene matches. The CDR3 runs to 17 residues. CDR1 and CDR2 (germline): SGHTA, FQGTGA. The CDR3 nucleotides are TGTGCCAGCAGCTACTATAGCGGGGGTAGCTCCTACAATGAGCAGTTCTTC. Amino acid sequence: CASSYYSGGSSYNEQFF.

V is TRBV2 and J is TRBJ2-7; D perhaps matches TRBD1 (6 bases). The CDR3 sequence is 15 residues long. The ends were cut back, 8 bases at V and 3 bases at J, with 20 bases in the middle. CDR1 and CDR2 (germline): SNHLY, FYNNEI. Here the CDR3 reads CASRKGSQGFYEQYF. CDR3 in DNA: TGTGCCAGCCGCAAGGGTTCTCAGGGGTTCTACGAGCAGTACTTC.

The chain couples TRBV7-6 to TRBJ1-2, with a possible D match to TRBD1 (5 bases). Between the trimmed V and J ends, which lost 0 bases and 2 bases, there was a span of 13 bases. Germline V lookup: CDR1 SGHVS, CDR2 FNYEAQ. The CDR3 is made up of 16 amino acids. The CDR3 region has the DNA TGTGCCAGCAGCTTAGCCGGGGGGACCGCAAACTATGGCTACACCTTC. This encodes CASSLAGGTANYGYTF.

This sequence joins TRBV4-1 and TRBJ2-1, with 7 bases aligning to TRBD2. Germline CDR1 MGHRA, CDR2 YSYEKL. This CDR3 has 16 amino acids. V lost 0 bases to trimming and J lost 7 bases; unmatched junction nucleotides: 9. The CDR3 bases are TGCGCCAGCAGCCAAGAAGGGACTATAATACTGAATGAGCAGTTCTTC. Translated: CASSQEGTIILNEQFF.

The V and J genes are TRBV7-3 and TRBJ2-5, with D perhaps TRBD2 (6 bases). The germline gives CDR1 SGHTA, CDR2 FQGTGA. Trimming took off 2 bases at V and 5 bases at J, with 18 bases between the two ends. The CDR3 has 16 residues. The CDR3 here is CASSLGAGYPAETQYF. The CDR3 DNA sequence: TGTGCCAGCAGCTTAGGGGCGGGGTACCCCGCGGAGACCCAGTACTTC.

The chain is built from TRBV7-2 and TRBJ2-5; D is perhaps TRBD2 (5 bases). The germline V gene encodes CDR1 SGHTA and CDR2 FQGNSA. This CDR3 comprises 14 residues. V dropped 5 bases and J dropped 3 bases, with 13 bases sitting between them. The CDR3 DNA sequence: TGTGCCAGCAGCCGGCCTCCACTAGAAGAGACCCAGTACTTC. Amino acid sequence: CASSRPPLEETQYF. The full variable domain, completed using reference TRBV7-2 and TRBJ2-5, is GAGVSQSPSNKVTEKGKDVELRCDPISGHTALYWYRQSLGQGLEFLIYFQGNSAPDKSGLPSDRFSAERTGGSVSTLTIQRTQQEDSAVYLCASSRPPLEETQYFGPGTRLLVL.

The rearrangement links TRBV7-2 to TRBJ2-1; 8 bases agree with TRBD1. Looked up from germline, CDR1 is SGHTA and CDR2 is FQGNSA. CDR3 size: 15 residues. V lost 5 bases to trimming and J lost 6 bases; unmatched junction nucleotides: 9. The CDR3 sequence is CASSPRTGRRNEQFF. CDR3 bases: TGTGCCAGCAGCCCCCGGACAGGGCGGCGCAATGAGCAGTTCTTC.